This TCR beta chain was sequenced during a study of OX40 agonist ivuxolimab in advanced cancers. Overall study context: Treatment of patients was with ivuxolimab, an agonistic anti-OX40 (CD134) antibody. Dose-escalation patients suffered from hepatocellular carcinoma, melanoma, renal cell or head and neck cancer.

Clones were read by immunoSEQ multiplex PCR, and TCRdb kept only the in-frame ones, dropping some. Of tens of thousands of clones listed, approximately 85% are singletons. About this clone itself: Its antigen is undetermined.

The CDR3 contains 12 residues. Germline assignment: CDR1 MDHEN and CDR2 SYDVKM. Trimming removed 5 bases from V and 4 bases from J, with 9 bases in between. Study results and caveats: Both CD4+ and CD8+ T cell populations in blood had undergone clonal expansion by week 6 at 0.1 to 3.0 mg/kg. Some nonresponders additionally presented with little normalized T-cell clonal expansion.

Material: CD4+ or CD8+ T cells sorted from blood, obtained in a trial of the OX40 agonist ivuxolimab. The receptor comes from an adult with an advanced solid tumor such as melanoma, head and neck, liver or kidney cancer. This sequence joins TRBV28 and TRBJ2-7; D gene unclear. The CDR3 nucleotides are TGTGCCAGCAGTACCCTTTTATACGAGCAGTACTTC. This sequence encodes CASSTLLYEQYF.